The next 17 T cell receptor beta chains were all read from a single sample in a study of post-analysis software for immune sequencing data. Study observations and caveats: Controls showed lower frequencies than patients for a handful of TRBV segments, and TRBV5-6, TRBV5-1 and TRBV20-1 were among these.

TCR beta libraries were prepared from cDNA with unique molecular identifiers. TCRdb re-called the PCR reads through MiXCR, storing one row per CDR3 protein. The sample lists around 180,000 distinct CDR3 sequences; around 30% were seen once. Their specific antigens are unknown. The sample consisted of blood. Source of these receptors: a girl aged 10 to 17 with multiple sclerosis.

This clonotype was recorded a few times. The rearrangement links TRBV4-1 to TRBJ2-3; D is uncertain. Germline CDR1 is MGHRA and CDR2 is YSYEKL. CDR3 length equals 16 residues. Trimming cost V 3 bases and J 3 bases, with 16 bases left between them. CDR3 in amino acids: CASSQVDLVATDTQYF. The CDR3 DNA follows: TGCGCCAGCAGCCAGGTTGACCTCGTAGCAACAGATACGCAGTATTTT.

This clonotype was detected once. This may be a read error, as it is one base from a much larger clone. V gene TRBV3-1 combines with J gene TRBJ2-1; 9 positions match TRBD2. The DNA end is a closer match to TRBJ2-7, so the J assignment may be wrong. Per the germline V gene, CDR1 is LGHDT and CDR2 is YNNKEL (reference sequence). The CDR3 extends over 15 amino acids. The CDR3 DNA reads TGTGCCAGCAGCCCCTCCCTAGCGGGAAACAATGAGCAGTACTTC. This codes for CASSPSLAGNNEQYF.

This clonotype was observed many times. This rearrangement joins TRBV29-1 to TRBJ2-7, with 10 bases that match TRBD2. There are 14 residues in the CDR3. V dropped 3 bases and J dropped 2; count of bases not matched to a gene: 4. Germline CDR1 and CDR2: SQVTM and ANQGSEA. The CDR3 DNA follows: TGCAGCGTTGAGGAGCGGGAGGGCACCTACGAGCAGTACTTC. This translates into CSVEEREGTYEQYF.

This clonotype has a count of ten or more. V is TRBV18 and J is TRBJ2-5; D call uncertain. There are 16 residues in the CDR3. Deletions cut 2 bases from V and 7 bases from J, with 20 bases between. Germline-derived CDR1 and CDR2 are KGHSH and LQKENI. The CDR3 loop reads CASSPGPLQDVATQYF. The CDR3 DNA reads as TGTGCCAGCTCACCAGGGCCGCTCCAAGATGTTGCGACCCAGTACTTC.

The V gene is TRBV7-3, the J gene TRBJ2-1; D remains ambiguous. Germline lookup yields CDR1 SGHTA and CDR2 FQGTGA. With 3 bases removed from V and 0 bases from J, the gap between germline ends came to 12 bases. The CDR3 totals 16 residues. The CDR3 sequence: CASSFPVTSSYNEQFF. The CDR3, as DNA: TGTGCCAGCAGCTTCCCGGTAACGAGCTCCTACAATGAGCAGTTCTTC.

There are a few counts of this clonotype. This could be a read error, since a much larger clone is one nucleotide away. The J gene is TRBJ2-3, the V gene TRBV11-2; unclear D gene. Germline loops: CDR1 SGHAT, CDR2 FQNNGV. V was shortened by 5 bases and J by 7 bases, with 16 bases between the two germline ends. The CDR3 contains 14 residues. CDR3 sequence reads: CASSLEASAHTQYF. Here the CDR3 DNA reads TGTGCCAGCAGCCTCGAGGCTTCCGCGCATACGCAGTATTTT.

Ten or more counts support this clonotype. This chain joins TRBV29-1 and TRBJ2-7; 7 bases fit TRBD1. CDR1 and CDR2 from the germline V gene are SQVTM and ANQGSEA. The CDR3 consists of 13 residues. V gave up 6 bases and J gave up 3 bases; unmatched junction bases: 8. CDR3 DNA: TGCAGCGTCCGGACAGGTGTAGGCTACGAGCAGTACTTC. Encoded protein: CSVRTGVGYEQYF.

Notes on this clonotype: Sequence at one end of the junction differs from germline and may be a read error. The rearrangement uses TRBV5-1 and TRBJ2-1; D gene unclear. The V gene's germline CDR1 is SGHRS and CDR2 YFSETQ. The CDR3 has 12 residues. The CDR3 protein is CTSSQVYNEQFF. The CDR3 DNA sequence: TGCACCAGCAGCCAAGTTTACAATGAGCAGTTCTTC.

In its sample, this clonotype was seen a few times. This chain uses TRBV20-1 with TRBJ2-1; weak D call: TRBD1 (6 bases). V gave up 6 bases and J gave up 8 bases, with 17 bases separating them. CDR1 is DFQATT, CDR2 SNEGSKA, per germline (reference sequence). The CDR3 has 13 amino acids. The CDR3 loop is CSAPHRAWDEQFF. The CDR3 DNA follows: TGCAGTGCCCCACACAGGGCCTGGGATGAGCAGTTCTTC.

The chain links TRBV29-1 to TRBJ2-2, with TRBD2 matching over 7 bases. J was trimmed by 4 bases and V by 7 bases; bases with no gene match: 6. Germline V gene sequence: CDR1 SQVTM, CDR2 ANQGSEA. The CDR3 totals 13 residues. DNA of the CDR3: TGCAGCGGTGAGGGAGGGACCACCGGGGAGCTGTTTTTT. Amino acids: CSGEGGTTGELFF.

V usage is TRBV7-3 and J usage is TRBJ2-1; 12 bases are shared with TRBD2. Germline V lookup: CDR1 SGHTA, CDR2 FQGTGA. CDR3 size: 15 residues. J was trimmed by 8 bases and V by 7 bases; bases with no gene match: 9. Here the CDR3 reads CASKLAGGLRDEQFF. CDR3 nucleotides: TGTGCCAGCAAACTAGCGGGAGGTCTAAGGGATGAGCAGTTCTTC. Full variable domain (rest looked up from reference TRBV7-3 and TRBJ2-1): GAGVSQTPSNKVTEKGKYVELRCDPISGHTALYWYRQSLGQGPEFLIYFQGTGAADDSGLPNDRFFAVRPEGSVSTLKIQRTERGDSAVYLCASKLAGGLRDEQFFGPGTRLTVL.

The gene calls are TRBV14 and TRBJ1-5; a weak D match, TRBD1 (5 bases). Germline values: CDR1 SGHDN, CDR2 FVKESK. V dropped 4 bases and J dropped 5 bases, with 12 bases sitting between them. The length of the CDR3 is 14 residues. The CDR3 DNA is TGTGCCAGCAGCCCGGGACGGCTGGATCAGCCCCAGCATTTT. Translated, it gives CASSPGRLDQPQHF. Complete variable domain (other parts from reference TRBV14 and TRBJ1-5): EAGVTQFPSHSVIEKGQTVTLRCDPISGHDNLYWYRRVMGKEIKFLLHFVKESKQDESGMPNNRFLAERTGGTYSTLKVQPAELEDSGVYFCASSPGRLDQPQHFGDGTRLSIL.

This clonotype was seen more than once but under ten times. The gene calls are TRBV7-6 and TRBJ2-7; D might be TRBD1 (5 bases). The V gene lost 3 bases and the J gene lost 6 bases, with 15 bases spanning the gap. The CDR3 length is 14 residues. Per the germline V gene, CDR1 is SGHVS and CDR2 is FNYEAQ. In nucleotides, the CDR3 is TGTGCCAGCAGCTTGGTCGTGGGGCCAGGCGAGCAGTACTTC. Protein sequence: CASSLVVGPGEQYF. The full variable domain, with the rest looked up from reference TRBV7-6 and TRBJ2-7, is GAGVSQSPRYKVTKRGQDVALRCDPISGHVSLYWYRQALGQGPEFLTYFNYEAQQDKSGLPNDRFSAERPEGSISTLTIQRTEQRDSAMYRCASSLVVGPGEQYFGPGTRLTVT.

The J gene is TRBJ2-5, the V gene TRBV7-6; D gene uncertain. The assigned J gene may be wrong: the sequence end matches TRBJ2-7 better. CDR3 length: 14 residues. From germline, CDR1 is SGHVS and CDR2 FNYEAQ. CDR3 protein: CASSLVDDTYEQYF. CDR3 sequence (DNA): TGTGCCAGCAGCTTAGTCGACGACACCTACGAGCAGTACTTC.

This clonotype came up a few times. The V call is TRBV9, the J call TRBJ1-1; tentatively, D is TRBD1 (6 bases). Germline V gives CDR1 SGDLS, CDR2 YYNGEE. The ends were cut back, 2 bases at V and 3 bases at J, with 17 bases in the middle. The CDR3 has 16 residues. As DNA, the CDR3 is TGTGCCAGCAGCGTTAGTGGGACATTTAAGGACACTGAAGCTTTCTTT. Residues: CASSVSGTFKDTEAFF.

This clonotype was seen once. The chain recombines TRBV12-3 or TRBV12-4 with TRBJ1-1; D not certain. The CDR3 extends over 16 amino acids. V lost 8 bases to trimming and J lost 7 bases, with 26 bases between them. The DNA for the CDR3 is TGTGCCAGCGGGGTCAGGACCAATTTTCCTCATTATGAAGCTTTCTTT. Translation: CASGVRTNFPHYEAFF.

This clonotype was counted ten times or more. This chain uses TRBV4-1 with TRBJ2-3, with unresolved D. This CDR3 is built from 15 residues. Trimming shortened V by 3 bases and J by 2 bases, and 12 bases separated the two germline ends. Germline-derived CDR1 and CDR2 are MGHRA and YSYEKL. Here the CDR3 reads CASSQMQQITDTQYF. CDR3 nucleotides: TGCGCCAGCAGCCAGATGCAGCAAATCACAGATACGCAGTATTTT.